This section outlines one T cell receptor (beta chain) sequence together with its context. The target antigen is unknown. This record comes from a study of monozygotic twins with inflammatory bowel disease. General observations from the study: The authors could not tell different T cell subtypes apart.

Researchers used template switching to add UMIs featuring a 6-nucleotide sample barcode. TCRdb re-called the 5' RACE reads and catalogs CDR3 proteins one per entry, DNA excluded. This sample contains some 300,000 distinct CDR3 sequences. The length of the CDR3 is 17 residues. Sample: blood. The clonotype originates from a human donor with ulcerative colitis or Crohn's disease, or a healthy co-twin of an affected twin (not recorded which). J is TRBJ2-7 and V is TRBV12-3 or TRBV12-4; as DNA is missing, the TRBD1 call by TCRdb cannot be tested. The CDR3 loop is CASSLSSWDPTTREQYF.